These 3 T cell receptor beta chains originate from one sample sequenced in a study of T cell clonality in common variable immunodeficiency. The repertoire was sequenced with immunoSEQ multiplex PCR; TCRdb's copy has only in-frame clones and lacks some. This sample shows about 26,000 clones and no singletons; 24% rests with the ten largest. The antigens of these receptors remain unknown. Whole-study results and caveats: In common variable immunodeficiency, TCR beta chains reportedly carried fewer deletions and N-nucleotide insertions.

What was sequenced was peripheral blood mononuclear cells. These receptors were collected from a human donor with common variable immunodeficiency.

This clone was recorded at least ten times. The CDR3 goes on 3 residues after the read ends, and that part is filled in from the germline J gene. The chain joins TRBV5-5 to TRBJ1-1; 8 nucleotides line up with TRBD1. The CDR3 is made up of 14 amino acids. Losses at the gene ends were 2 bases for V and 6 bases for J; bases not matched to a gene: 6. Looked up from germline, CDR1 is SGHKS and CDR2 is YYEKEE (reference sequence). This CDR3 is CASSFRTGLSEAFF. Partial CDR3 DNA: TGTGCCAGCAGCTTTAGGACAGGGCTGTCTGAA.

This clone was recorded many times. The CDR3 end lies 3 residues beyond the end of the read and is filled in from the germline J gene. V usage is TRBV6-4 and J usage is TRBJ1-2, with D maybe TRBD1 (5 bases). Germline V gene lookup returns CDR1 MRHNA and CDR2 SNTAGT. V lost 2 bases, J lost 2 bases, and 12 bases lay in between. CDR3 length: 15 amino acids. The chain's CDR3 is CASSDDRGVNYGYTF. The covered CDR3 bases are TGTGCCAGCAGTGACGATCGGGGGGTCAACTATGGC.

As concerns this clone: The read ends 3 residues shy of where the CDR3 ends; the end is completed using the germline J gene. V is TRBV6-2 or TRBV6-3 and J is TRBJ2-2; 9 nucleotides line up with TRBD2. From germline, CDR1 is MNHEY and CDR2 SVGEGT. The ends lost 10 bases at V and 4 bases at J; junction bases unmatched: 10. The CDR3 spans 15 residues. CDR3 in amino acids: CATSQRGAGTGELFF. The CDR3 DNA, read in part, is TGTGCCACCTCTCAGCGGGGGGCCGGCACCGGGGAG.